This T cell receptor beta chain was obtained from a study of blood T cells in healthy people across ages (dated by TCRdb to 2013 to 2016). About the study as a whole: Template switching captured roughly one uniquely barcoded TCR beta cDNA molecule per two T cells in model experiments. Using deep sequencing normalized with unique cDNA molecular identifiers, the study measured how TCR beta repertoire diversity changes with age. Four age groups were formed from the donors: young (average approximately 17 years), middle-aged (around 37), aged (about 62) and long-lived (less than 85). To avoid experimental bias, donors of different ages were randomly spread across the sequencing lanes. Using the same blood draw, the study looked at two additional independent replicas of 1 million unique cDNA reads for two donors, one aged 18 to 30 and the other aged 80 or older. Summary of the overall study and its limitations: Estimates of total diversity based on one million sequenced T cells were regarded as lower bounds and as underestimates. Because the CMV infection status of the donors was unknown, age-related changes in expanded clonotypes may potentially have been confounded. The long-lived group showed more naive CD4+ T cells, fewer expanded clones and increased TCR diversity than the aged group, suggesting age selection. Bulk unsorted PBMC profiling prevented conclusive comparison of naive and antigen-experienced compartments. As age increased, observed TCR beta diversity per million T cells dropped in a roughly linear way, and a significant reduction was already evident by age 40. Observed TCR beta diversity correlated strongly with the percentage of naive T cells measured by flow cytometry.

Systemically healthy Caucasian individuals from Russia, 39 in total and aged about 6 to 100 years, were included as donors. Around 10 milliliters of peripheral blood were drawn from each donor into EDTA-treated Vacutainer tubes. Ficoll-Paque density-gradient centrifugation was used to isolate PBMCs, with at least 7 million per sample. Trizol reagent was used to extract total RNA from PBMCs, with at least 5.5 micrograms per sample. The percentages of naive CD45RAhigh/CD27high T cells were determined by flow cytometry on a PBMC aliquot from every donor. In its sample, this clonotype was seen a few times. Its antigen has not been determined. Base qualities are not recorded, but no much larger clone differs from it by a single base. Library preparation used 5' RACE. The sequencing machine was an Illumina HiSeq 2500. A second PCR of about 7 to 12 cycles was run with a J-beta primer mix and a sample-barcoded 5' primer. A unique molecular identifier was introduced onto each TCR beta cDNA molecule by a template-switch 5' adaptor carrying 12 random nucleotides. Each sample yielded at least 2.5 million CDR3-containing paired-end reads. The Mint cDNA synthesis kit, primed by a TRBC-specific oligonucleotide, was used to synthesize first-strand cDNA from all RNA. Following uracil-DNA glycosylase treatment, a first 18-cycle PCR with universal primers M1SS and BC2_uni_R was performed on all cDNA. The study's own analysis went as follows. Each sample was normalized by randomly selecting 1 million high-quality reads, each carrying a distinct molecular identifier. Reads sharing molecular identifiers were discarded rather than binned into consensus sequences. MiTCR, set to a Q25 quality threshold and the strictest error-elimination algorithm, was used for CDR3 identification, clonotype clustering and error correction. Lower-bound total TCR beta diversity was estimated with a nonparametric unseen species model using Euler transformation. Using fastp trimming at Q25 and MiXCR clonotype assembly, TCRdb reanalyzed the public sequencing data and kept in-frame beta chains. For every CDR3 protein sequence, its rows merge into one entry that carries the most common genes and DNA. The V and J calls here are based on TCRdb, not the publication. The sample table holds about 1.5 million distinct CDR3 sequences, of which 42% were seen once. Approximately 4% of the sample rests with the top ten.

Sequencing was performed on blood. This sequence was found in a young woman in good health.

The DNA sequence is given as TGTGCCAGCAGCCCCGGGGTAGCGGGGACAGATACGCAGTATTTT. Translated, it gives CASSPGVAGTDTQYF. The chain joins TRBV7-9 to TRBJ2-3, with 8 bases matching TRBD2. The CDR3 goes from the cysteine to the phenylalanine over 15 residues. The DNA shown is the 45-base CDR3, in frame from base 1. The germline V gene encodes CDR1 SEHNR and CDR2 FQNEAQ (reference sequence). The V end gives up 5 bases and the J end 3 bases, leaving 7 bases in the junction not matched to a gene.